This T cell receptor (beta chain) was observed in a study of cytomegalovirus exposure and HLA in healthy donors. Findings of the study overall: TCR beta V- and J-gene trimming was later associated with a missense DCLRE1C variant.

On this clone: Its antigen remains unknown.

Germline values: CDR1 SNHLY, CDR2 FYNNEI. This CDR3 has 12 residues. With V trimmed by 6 bases and J by 6 bases, 1 base remained unmatched. Primers included in the PCR were 60 Vbeta and 13 Jbeta primers. The table came from immunoSEQ multiplex PCR; TCRdb's copy has only in-frame clones and leaves some out. The data contain around 150,000 clones, approximately 79% of them singletons. Unrecorded immune exposure was likely among donors, who were nominally healthy when sampled. V and J are TRBV2 and TRBJ1-5; 8 nucleotides match TRBD1. Sequenced sample: PBMCs. The TCR originated in a man between 35 and 55 years old in good health and CMV-seropositive. CDR3 sequence reads: CASSRGRQPQHF. CDR3 in DNA: TGTGCCAGCAGCAGGGGGCGTCAGCCCCAGCATTTT.